The next 15 T cell receptor beta chains were all read from a single sample in a study of cytomegalovirus exposure and HLA in healthy donors. Primers included in the PCR were 60 Vbeta and 13 Jbeta primers. Here immunoSEQ multiplex PCR was the method, and the copy in TCRdb shows in-frame clones only, minus some. Here the sample spans over 120,000 clones, 75% to 90% being singletons. Material for sequencing was PBMCs. These receptors were taken from a woman under 40 in good health and CMV-seronegative.

The J gene is TRBJ1-6, the V gene TRBV27; the match to TRBD1 covers 7 bases. With 6 bases clipped from V and 8 bases from J, the junction kept 4 bases outside the gene matches. CDR1 is MNHEY, CDR2 SMNVEV, per germline (reference sequence). The CDR3 covers 13 residues. CDR3 nucleotide sequence: TGTGCCAGCAGAAACAGGGGAGATTCACCCCTCCACTTT. Its translation: CASRNRGDSPLHF.

This sequence joins TRBV6-1 and TRBJ1-1, with a weak D call TRBD1 (5 bases). The CDR3 has 16 residues. Germline V gene data show CDR1 as MNHNS and CDR2 as SASEGT. The V and J ends lost 3 bases and 1 base respectively, with 15 bases between them. The CDR3 nucleotides are TGTGCCAGCAGTGACACAGGTCACCTCCGGAACACTGAAGCTTTCTTT. This sequence encodes CASSDTGHLRNTEAFF.

The rearrangement links TRBV29-1 to TRBJ1-2, with D perhaps TRBD1 (6 bases). V was cut by 7 bases and J by 6 bases, with 18 bases left in between. The germline CDR1 and CDR2 sequences are SQVTM and ANQGSEA. The CDR3 is 13 amino acids. CDR3: CSAVQGAFDGYTF. The CDR3 nucleotides read TGCAGCGCTGTACAGGGTGCTTTTGATGGCTACACCTTC.

The genes are TRBV29-1 and TRBJ2-5; 12 bases match TRBD2. The DNA end lines up better with TRBJ2-7; the J call may be wrong. CDR1 and CDR2 (germline): SQVTM, ANQGSEA. The CDR3 sequence is 14 residues long. The CDR3 sequence is CSAAGLAGTNEQYF. CDR3 DNA sequence: TGCAGCGCCGCCGGACTAGCGGGAACAAACGAGCAGTACTTC.

The chain couples TRBV6-1 to TRBJ2-3; TRBD2 matches at 7 bases. CDR3 length: 15 amino acids. The ends lost 7 bases at V and 5 bases at J; junction bases unmatched: 12. Germline V gene lookup returns CDR1 MNHNS and CDR2 SASEGT. CDR3 amino acids: CASKMGRALGDTQYF. CDR3 sequence (DNA): TGTGCCAGCAAGATGGGGAGGGCCCTGGGAGATACGCAGTATTTT.

This chain uses TRBV7-8 with TRBJ1-2; 8 bases are a match to TRBD1. This CDR3 spans 16 amino acids. CDR1 SGHVS and CDR2 FQNEAQ come from the germline V gene. The V and J ends lost 2 bases and 5 bases, in that order; junction bases with no gene match: 10. This CDR3 is CASSLRETGVGYGYTF. The CDR3 DNA reads as TGTGCCAGCAGCTTACGTGAGACAGGGGTTGGTTATGGCTACACCTTC.

The chain carries TRBV5-4 and TRBJ2-5; a possible D gene is TRBD1 (6 bases). The J call is in doubt because the DNA end fits TRBJ2-7 better. The CDR3 loop spans 13 amino acids. The germline V gene has CDR1 SGHNT and CDR2 YYREEE (reference sequence). The CDR3 coding sequence is TGTGCCAGCAGCTTGGACAGGGACTACGAGCAGTACTTC. This translates into CASSLDRDYEQYF.

This chain uses TRBV5-4 with TRBJ2-7; weak D call: TRBD1 (6 bases). The CDR3 covers 14 residues. V was clipped by 4 bases and J by 5 bases, with 16 bases between them. Germline values: CDR1 SGHNT, CDR2 YYREEE (reference sequence). The CDR3 reads CASSRRDTPHEQYF. In DNA, the CDR3 is TGTGCCAGCAGCCGCCGGGACACCCCCCACGAGCAGTACTTC.

This chain's CDR3 is CASSIDRANYGYTF. The CDR3 coding sequence is TGTGCCAGTAGTATAGATCGAGCTAACTATGGCTACACCTTC. V is TRBV19 and J is TRBJ1-2; the D is unclear. The germline CDR1 and CDR2 sequences are LNHDA and SQIVND (reference sequence). Trimming removed 0 bases from V and 0 bases from J, with 5 bases in between. This CDR3 has 14 residues. Together with reference TRBV19 and TRBJ1-2, the CDR3 gives the full variable domain: DGGITQSPKYLFRKEGQNVTLSCEQNLNHDAMYWYRQDPGQGLRLIYYSQIVNDFQKGDIAEGYSVSREKKESFPLTVTSAQKNPTAFYLCASSIDRANYGYTFGSGTRLTVV.

This chain links TRBV27 with TRBJ2-7; 7 bases align to TRBD2. The CDR3 has 14 residues. V trimming: 5 bases; J trimming: 9 bases; junction bases outside the gene matches: 13. CDR1 MNHEY and CDR2 SMNVEV come from the germline V gene (reference sequence). The CDR3 region is CASSHGLAGDGQYF. In nucleotides, the CDR3 is TGTGCCAGCAGTCACGGACTTGCGGGAGACGGGCAGTACTTC.

The V gene is TRBV5-1, the J gene TRBJ2-1; TRBD2 is a possible D gene (6 bases). Germline assignment: CDR1 SGHRS and CDR2 YFSETQ. V was shortened by 0 bases and J by 3 bases, with 19 bases between the two germline ends. CDR3 length equals 18 residues. The CDR3 here is CASSLEVRSLAIYNEQFF. Written as DNA, the CDR3 is TGCGCCAGCAGCTTGGAGGTTCGGAGTCTAGCGATCTACAATGAGCAGTTCTTC.

The chain carries TRBV27 and TRBJ1-5; D gene uncertain. The CDR3 extends over 12 amino acids. V was clipped by 6 bases and J by 11 bases, with 14 bases between them. Germline V CDR1 and CDR2: MNHEY, SMNVEV (reference sequence). The CDR3 sequence: CASSLDPVSQHF. CDR3 DNA: TGTGCCAGCAGCCTAGACCCGGTATCCCAGCATTTT.

V usage is TRBV4-1 and J usage is TRBJ2-7; TRBD1 aligns across 8 bases. With V trimmed by 4 bases and J by 0 bases, 2 bases remained unmatched. The CDR3 runs to 14 residues. Germline lookup yields CDR1 MGHRA and CDR2 YSYEKL. CDR3 DNA sequence: TGCGCCAGCAGCCCGGGACAGGTCTCCTACGAGCAGTACTTC. It translates to CASSPGQVSYEQYF.

This chain uses TRBV30 with TRBJ2-4; maybe TRBD1 (5 bases). The germline gives CDR1 GTSNPN, CDR2 SVGIG (reference sequence). V was trimmed by 4 bases and J by 2 bases, leaving 18 bases between them. The CDR3 sequence is 16 residues long. The CDR3 sequence is CAWTPEWGRTKNIQYF. DNA of the CDR3: TGTGCCTGGACTCCAGAGTGGGGCAGAACCAAAAACATTCAGTACTTC.

The chain uses TRBV18 and TRBJ1-4; D might be TRBD1 (5 bases). Trimming stripped 3 bases from V and 4 bases from J, with 21 bases between. Germline assignment: CDR1 KGHSH and CDR2 LQKENI. This CDR3 spans 18 amino acids. This chain's CDR3 is CASSPYTSRQRNNEKLFF. The CDR3 DNA reads TGTGCCAGCTCACCGTACACTTCCAGACAGCGCAATAATGAAAAACTGTTTTTT.